Following are 28 T cell receptor beta chains from one sample sequenced in a study of cytotoxic CD8 clonotypes in ibrutinib-treated CLL (dated by TCRdb to the early 2020s). Library creation used the immunoSEQ multiplex PCR assay. Drawn from immuneACCESS, this table holds only the in-frame rearrangements with V and J called that TCRdb kept. Clones are partly lost; checked studies trace under half to an unresolved V gene and leave the rest unexplained. Recorded for this sample are around 50,000 clones; approximately 52% of them occurred a single time. Of the sample, about 20% falls within the top ten clones. The time point label here, explained by the study, means: roughly 25 months on ibrutinib. Sequenced material: PBMCs, taken after 24 months of ibrutinib treatment. The receptors were sampled from a human donor with chronic lymphocytic leukemia.

This clone has a handful of counts. This chain joins TRBV19 and TRBJ2-7; possible D gene TRBD1, 5 bases. With 5 bases removed from V and 0 bases from J, the gap between germline ends came to 8 bases. The CDR3 has 13 residues. CDR1 and CDR2 (germline): LNHDA, SQIVND (reference sequence). The CDR3 loop reads CASSSTGSYEQYF. CDR3 in DNA: TGTGCCAGTAGTTCTACAGGCTCCTACGAGCAGTACTTC.

The chain has TRBV19 and TRBJ1-4, with D hard to call. CDR3 length: 13 amino acids. Germline values: CDR1 LNHDA, CDR2 SQIVND (reference sequence). Trimming removed 0 bases at V and 8 bases at J, with 7 bases between. The DNA for the CDR3 is TGTGCCAGTAGTATAGAGGGAGGAGAAAAACTGTTTTTT. It translates to CASSIEGGEKLFF.

The V and J genes are TRBV7-9 and TRBJ2-7, with 7 bases identical to TRBD2. The V segment lost 5 bases and the J segment 0 bases; nucleotides outside the gene matches: 10. CDR3 size: 16 residues. Germline V CDR1 and CDR2: SEHNR, FQNEAQ (reference sequence). In DNA, the CDR3 is TGTGCCAGCAGCCGACCGGGACTATGGGGCTCCTACGAGCAGTACTTC. It encodes CASSRPGLWGSYEQYF.

V is TRBV7-9 and J is TRBJ2-7; D unresolved. The CDR3 is made up of 13 amino acids. The V end lost 4 bases, the J end lost 3 bases, and 10 bases lay between the germline ends. CDR1 SEHNR and CDR2 FQNEAQ come from the germline V gene (reference sequence). The CDR3 loop reads CASSYQGIYEQYF. CDR3 nucleotides: TGTGCCAGCAGCTACCAAGGGATCTACGAGCAGTACTTC.

This clone was detected many times. The J gene is TRBJ2-7, the V gene TRBV6-1, with D unresolved. V lost 10 bases and J 5 bases, leaving 21 bases between the germline ends. This CDR3 spans 14 amino acids. Germline CDR1 and CDR2: MNHNS and SASEGT. The CDR3, as DNA: TGTGCCACAATATTCGGACCCCCTCTTAACGAGCAGTACTTC. Translating it yields CATIFGPPLNEQYF.

This clone was recorded a few times. The rearrangement links TRBV5-4 to TRBJ2-7, with 7 bases fitting TRBD1. Per the germline V gene, CDR1 is SGHNT and CDR2 is YYREEE (reference sequence). The CDR3 has 14 residues. V was pared by 2 bases and J by 5 bases, with 7 bases of the junction left unmatched. The CDR3 loop is CASSLGDRWNEQYF. The CDR3 DNA follows: TGTGCCAGCAGCTTAGGGGACAGATGGAACGAGCAGTACTTC.

The V and J genes are TRBV6-5 and TRBJ2-1; D gene uncertain. The V gene's germline CDR1 is MNHEY and CDR2 SVGAGI. V shed 2 bases and J shed 7 bases, with 9 bases lying between them. The CDR3 has 13 residues. CDR3 amino acids: CASSYARPNEQFF. CDR3 bases: TGTGCCAGCAGTTACGCCAGGCCGAATGAGCAGTTCTTC.

This rearrangement joins TRBV6-1 to TRBJ2-3; no firm D call. The CDR3 is made up of 10 amino acids. Trimming stripped 7 bases from V and 6 bases from J, with 5 bases between. Germline V CDR1 and CDR2: MNHNS, SASEGT. CDR3 nucleotide sequence: TGTGCCAGCAAGATCGATACGCAGTATTTT. Encoded protein: CASKIDTQYF.

The chain is built from TRBV6-1 and TRBJ2-5; TRBD2 matches at 11 bases. Germline V gene lookup returns CDR1 MNHNS and CDR2 SASEGT. The V segment lost 2 bases and the J segment 9 bases; nucleotides outside the gene matches: 8. The CDR3 sequence is 15 residues long. CDR3 sequence reads: CASSERTSGLGAQYF. CDR3 nucleotide sequence: TGTGCCAGCAGTGAACGGACTAGCGGGCTCGGGGCCCAGTACTTC.

This chain joins TRBV29-1 and TRBJ2-7; D gene uncertain. V lost 4 bases to trimming and J lost 0 bases, with 10 bases between them. Per the germline V gene, CDR1 is SQVTM and CDR2 is ANQGSEA. The CDR3 is made up of 13 amino acids. The CDR3 bases are TGCAGCGTTGCTGATTACACCTCCTACGAGCAGTACTTC. This codes for CSVADYTSYEQYF.

This sequence joins TRBV6-5 and TRBJ2-7; TRBD1 is a possible D gene (6 bases). This CDR3 comprises 12 residues. The germline V gene has CDR1 MNHEY and CDR2 SVGAGI. Trimming shortened V by 5 bases and J by 4 bases, and 9 bases separated the two germline ends. Here the CDR3 DNA reads TGTGCCAGCAGTCGAGGGGGATACGAGCAGTACTTC. Translation: CASSRGGYEQYF.

The genes are TRBV15 and TRBJ2-1, with a tentative D call TRBD2 (6 bases). The CDR3 runs 16 residues. The ends were cut back, 1 base at V and 4 bases at J, with 14 bases in the middle. The V gene's germline CDR1 is LNHNV and CDR2 YYDKDF (reference sequence). CDR3 residues: CATSRAGLGGYNEQFF. CDR3 in DNA: TGTGCCACCAGCAGAGCGGGACTCGGGGGATACAATGAGCAGTTCTTC.

This clone was seen many times. The chain uses TRBV10-3 and TRBJ1-2; D is uncertain. Germline V gene lookup returns CDR1 ENHRY and CDR2 SYGVKD. The CDR3 runs 12 residues. V gave up 5 bases and J gave up 0 bases, with 4 bases separating them. The CDR3 DNA reads TGTGCCATCAGTACAGCTAACTATGGCTACACCTTC. Amino acid sequence: CAISTANYGYTF.

The chain combines TRBV29-1 with TRBJ1-2; possible D gene TRBD1, 6 bases. In germline, CDR1 is SQVTM, CDR2 ANQGSEA. There are 13 residues in the CDR3. The V and J ends lost 1 base and 9 bases respectively, with 15 bases between them. CDR3 in DNA: TGCAGCGTTGAAGCGCAGGGGAGTATAAGCTACACCTTC. Its translation is CSVEAQGSISYTF.

The V gene is TRBV5-1, the J gene TRBJ1-2, with D unresolved. Germline CDR1 is SGHRS and CDR2 is YFSETQ. Deletions cut 5 bases from V and 0 bases from J, with 11 bases between. The CDR3 is 14 residues long. CDR3 amino acids: CASRSRSANYGYTF. CDR3 in DNA: TGCGCCAGCAGGTCCCGATCAGCTAACTATGGCTACACCTTC.

This clone turned up a few times. V and J are TRBV7-2 and TRBJ2-7; maybe TRBD1 (6 bases). CDR1 is SGHTA and CDR2 is FQGNSA in the germline V gene. The V end was cut by 0 bases, the J end by 7 bases, with 16 bases between. The CDR3 loop spans 15 amino acids. CDR3 DNA sequence: TGTGCCAGCAGCTTAGCGCTAAGAGCTCAGGGGGAGCAGTACTTC. Translation gives CASSLALRAQGEQYF.

In its sample, this clone was seen a few times. The J gene is TRBJ2-2, the V gene TRBV27; TRBD2 is a possible D gene (5 bases). The CDR3 extends over 14 amino acids. Germline CDR1 is MNHEY and CDR2 is SMNVEV (reference sequence). V gave up 1 base and J gave up 6 bases, with 9 bases separating them. The CDR3 protein is CASSLWENSGELFF. The CDR3 coding sequence is TGTGCCAGCAGTTTATGGGAGAATTCCGGGGAGCTGTTTTTT.

CDR3 bases: TGTGCCAGTAGCAGGACTAGCGGTAACAATGAGCAGTTCTTC. Residues: CASSRTSGNNEQFF. This sequence joins TRBV19 and TRBJ2-1; TRBD2 matches 10 bases. Germline V lookup: CDR1 LNHDA, CDR2 SQIVND (reference sequence). V was pared by 6 bases and J by 5 bases, with 4 bases of the junction left unmatched. The CDR3 sequence is 14 residues long. The variable domain in full, with the rest retrieved from reference TRBV19 and TRBJ2-1, is DGGITQSPKYLFRKEGQNVTLSCEQNLNHDAMYWYRQDPGQGLRLIYYSQIVNDFQKGDIAEGYSVSREKKESFPLTVTSAQKNPTAFYLCASSRTSGNNEQFFGPGTRLTVL.

The chain joins TRBV18 to TRBJ1-2; possible D gene TRBD1, 6 bases. Germline V gene sequence: CDR1 KGHSH, CDR2 LQKENI. The CDR3 extends over 16 amino acids. The V and J ends lost 5 bases and 0 bases respectively, with 16 bases between them. CDR3 bases: TGTGCCAGCTCATCAACCGGGACACCCCCTAACTATGGCTACACCTTC. Its protein product is CASSSTGTPPNYGYTF.

In its sample, this clone was seen a few times. The chain employs TRBV19 and TRBJ2-1, with D possibly being TRBD1 or TRBD2 (6 bases each). CDR3 length equals 14 residues. The V and J ends lost 5 bases and 2 bases respectively, with 10 bases between them. Germline CDR1 LNHDA, CDR2 SQIVND (reference sequence). As DNA, the CDR3 is TGTGCCAGTAGTCCGGAGGGGGCCTACAATGAGCAGTTCTTC. It translates to CASSPEGAYNEQFF.

The gene calls are TRBV19 and TRBJ1-5; possibly TRBD1 for D (6 bases). CDR1 LNHDA and CDR2 SQIVND come from the germline V gene (reference sequence). V dropped 1 base and J dropped 7 bases, with 14 bases sitting between them. The CDR3 length is 15 residues. The CDR3, as DNA: TGTGCCAGTAGTATAGGGGGGCAGGGGCGCCAGCCCCAGCATTTT. Translating gives CASSIGGQGRQPQHF.

The chain couples TRBV7-2 to TRBJ2-2; 11 positions match TRBD2. Germline V gives CDR1 SGHTA, CDR2 FQGNSA. With V trimmed by 4 bases and J by 2 bases, 6 bases remained unmatched. This CDR3 contains 17 residues. The CDR3 loop is CASSWELAGVNTGELFF. The CDR3 nucleotides are TGTGCCAGCAGCTGGGAACTAGCGGGAGTTAACACCGGGGAGCTGTTTTTT. The whole variable domain, filled in from reference TRBV7-2 and TRBJ2-2, reads GAGVSQSPSNKVTEKGKDVELRCDPISGHTALYWYRQSLGQGLEFLIYFQGNSAPDKSGLPSDRFSAERTGGSVSTLTIQRTQQEDSAVYLCASSWELAGVNTGELFFGEGSRLTVL.

The chain has TRBV6-6 and TRBJ2-3, with D possibly matching TRBD1 (5 bases). The germline CDR1 and CDR2 sequences are MNHNY and SVGAGI (reference sequence). The length of the CDR3 is 15 residues. V was clipped by 0 bases and J by 4 bases, with 11 bases between them. The CDR3 is CASSYSGRVADTQYF. DNA of the CDR3: TGTGCCAGCAGTTACTCGGGCAGGGTAGCAGATACGCAGTATTTT.

This clone was seen only a few times. The chain joins TRBV10-3 to TRBJ1-1; D gene ambiguous. Germline V gene data show CDR1 as ENHRY and CDR2 as SYGVKD. The CDR3 has 13 residues. V lost 6 bases, J lost 1 base, and 9 bases lay in between. The CDR3 DNA follows: TGTGCCATCAGGAACAGAGAGAACACTGAAGCTTTCTTT. Translation gives CAIRNRENTEAFF.

CDR3 loop: CATSRAGEVETQYF. CDR3 DNA sequence: TGTGCCACCAGCAGAGCGGGAGAGGTGGAGACCCAGTACTTC. The V call is TRBV15, the J call TRBJ2-5; the D gene is possibly TRBD2 (6 bases). V was cut by 1 base and J by 5 bases, with 11 bases left in between. The V gene's germline CDR1 is LNHNV and CDR2 YYDKDF (reference sequence). This CDR3 is built from 14 residues.

V is TRBV5-6 and J is TRBJ1-2; D gene ambiguous. Per germline, CDR1 SGHDT and CDR2 YYEEEE. V was clipped by 4 bases and J by 11 bases, with 18 bases between them. The length of the CDR3 is 13 residues. The CDR3 reads CASSPPGWVGYTF. The DNA for the CDR3 is TGTGCCAGCAGCCCCCCGGGGTGGGTAGGATACACCTTC.

This clone showed up many times. The genes are TRBV7-9 and TRBJ2-7; D unresolved. The CDR3 is made up of 11 amino acids. The V end was cut by 5 bases, the J end by 2 bases, with 4 bases between. Germline CDR1 reads SEHNR; CDR2 reads FQNEAQ (reference sequence). CDR3 bases: TGTGCCAGCAGCGACGCCTACGAGCAGTACTTC. This codes for CASSDAYEQYF.

The gene calls are TRBV5-1 and TRBJ1-2; 9 bases agree with TRBD1. V gave up 0 bases and J gave up 7 bases; unmatched junction bases: 7. The CDR3 has 15 amino acids. Germline V lookup: CDR1 SGHRS, CDR2 YFSETQ. The CDR3 loop is CASSLDGTGTRGYTF. The CDR3 region has the DNA TGCGCCAGCAGCTTGGATGGGACAGGGACCCGTGGCTACACCTTC.